This T cell receptor beta chain is drawn from a study of shared clonotypes between healthy human individuals. Every donor was a Caucasian adult from Nashville, Tennessee. Each unsorted sample relied on 90 million or so PBMCs as its source of genomic DNA. V was trimmed by 3 bases and J by 1 base, leaving 14 bases between them. Per the germline V gene, CDR1 is LNHDA and CDR2 is SQIVND (reference sequence). The CDR3 extends over 16 amino acids. Sequencing was at deep level. Replicate PCRs for unsorted PBMC used around 280 ng DNA (roughly 29,000 T cell genomes). Produced via immunoSEQ multiplex PCR; TCRdb's table is partial and in-frame only. The table lists approximately 470,000 clones, 70% to 85% of them singletons.

The clonotype comes from a woman aged 40-49 years in good health. Some clones in this sample may be carry-over from other donors' samples. V is TRBV19 and J is TRBJ2-3; D perhaps matches TRBD2 (6 bases). The sequencing sample was made of PBMCs. The CDR3 protein is CASSIGGNAGTDTQYF. DNA for the CDR3: TGTGCCAGTAGTATTGGCGGGAATGCCGGCACAGATACGCAGTATTTT.